This T cell receptor beta chain stems from a study of shared T cell receptors in the human thymus (TCRdb year 2021). The study in broad terms: The study investigated the way shared, self-reactive T-cell receptor alpha chains are produced in the human thymus.

Concerning this clone itself: The antigen this receptor binds is unknown. No much larger clonotype is one base removed from it; base qualities were not supplied.

Relative to germline, V is missing 1 base and J is missing 4 bases, with 11 bases of the junction outside any gene match. CDR1 LNHNV and CDR2 YYDKDF are derived from the germline V gene (reference sequence). The CDR3 goes from the cysteine to the phenylalanine over 18 residues. The only DNA kept is the CDR3, 54 bases in frame from the first base. Libraries came from the immunoSEQ multiplex PCR assay. In TCRdb, the immuneACCESS table is reduced to in-frame sequences with V and J assigned. These tables do not hold every clone; where another copy was compared, an unresolved V gene accounts for under half, and the others remain unexplained. The sample profile shows 640,000 or so clones; about 87% of them were found once. Of the sample, 0.0094% falls within the top ten clones. The sample was also reused in another study, on human thymus T cells. The second paper states: In Finland, the donors were immunologically healthy infants who were having open corrective cardiac surgery for congenital heart defects. Thymus tissue was obtained as surgical resects removed during corrective cardiac surgery. Usage of V and J gene segments appeared to be biased in both the thymic and the peripheral blood repertoires. Highly overlapping thymic TCR repertoires among unrelated individuals were reported in the related research. The study described the TCR alpha and beta repertoires in roughly 8 infant thymus samples and four matching peripheral blood samples. The cohort included a handful of male and a couple of female infants, with donor ages spanning 7 to 244 days. After being mechanically released from the tissue, thymocytes were kept at -70 degrees C in pellets of about 10-32 million cells. Genomic DNA was extracted from frozen cell pellets with a QIAsymphony instrument. The immunoSEQ multiplex PCR assay was used to amplify the TCRB and TCRAD loci from a standardized amount of quality-controlled genomic DNA. Amplicons spanned the V(D)J region at a length sufficient to cover the CDR3 and identify V and J genes. The commercial immunoSEQ service was used to sequence amplicons on an Illumina platform. Primer bias and sequencing errors were corrected as previously described, and TCRAD and TCRB definitions were based on the IMGT database. Analysis of the repertoires was done with immunoSEQ Analyzer 3.0 and VDJTools and included basic statistics, V/J segment usage, diversity estimates, rarefaction and pairwise overlap. Diversity was estimated with Chao1, ChaoE, Efron-Thisted, Shannon and inverse Simpson indices, and also on datasets down-sampled to the smallest sample. For repertoire overlap, CDR3 nucleotide sequence, V gene and J gene had to match strictly, and clustering was done by Jaccard-based multidimensional scaling. Thymus samples yielded on average approximately 800,000 unique TCRB clonotypes, compared with 75,000 to 100,000 from blood samples.

Sequencing input: thymocytes. Here the chain combines TRBV15 and TRBJ2-3; the junction holds 10 bases that match TRBD2. The receptor was derived from a boy younger than two with a congenital heart defect. Donor details come from another sample of the same person, matched by shared clones. The bases are TGTGCCACCAGCAGAGTGCCCCTGCCTAGCGGGGGATCAGATACGCAGTATTTT. Its protein is CATSRVPLPSGGSDTQYF.